This TCR beta chain came from a study of OX40 agonist ivuxolimab in advanced cancers. The wider study: Patients took ivuxolimab, an agonistic anti-OX40 (CD134) antibody.

V was clipped by 3 bases and J by 7 bases, with 4 bases between them. This CDR3 contains 11 residues. Germline CDR1 and CDR2: MNHEY and SMNVEV (reference sequence). Sequencing was performed with immunoSEQ multiplex PCR; in TCRdb, only in-frame clones are kept and a portion is missing. The repertoire holds some 80,000 clones, with nearly 90% as singletons. The V gene is TRBV27, the J gene TRBJ2-1; unclear D gene. This receptor was taken from an adult with an advanced solid tumor such as melanoma, head and neck, liver or kidney cancer. Sequenced here: CD4+ or CD8+ T cells sorted from blood, sampled in a trial of the OX40 agonist ivuxolimab. CDR3 loop: CASSFFNEQFF. CDR3 in DNA: TGTGCCAGCAGTTTCTTTAATGAGCAGTTCTTC.